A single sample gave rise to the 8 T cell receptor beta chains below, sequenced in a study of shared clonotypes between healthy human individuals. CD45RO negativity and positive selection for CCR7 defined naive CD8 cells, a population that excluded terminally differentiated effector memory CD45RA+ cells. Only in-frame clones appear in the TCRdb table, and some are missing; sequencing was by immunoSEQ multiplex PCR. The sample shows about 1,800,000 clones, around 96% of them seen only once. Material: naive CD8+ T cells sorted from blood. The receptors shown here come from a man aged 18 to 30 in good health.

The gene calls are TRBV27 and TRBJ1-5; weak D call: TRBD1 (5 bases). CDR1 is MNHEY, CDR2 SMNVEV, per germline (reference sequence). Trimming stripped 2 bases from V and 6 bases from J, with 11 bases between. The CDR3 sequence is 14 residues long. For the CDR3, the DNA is TGTGCCAGCAGTTTAGCCGGGGCGAGTCAGCCCCAGCATTTT. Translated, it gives CASSLAGASQPQHF.

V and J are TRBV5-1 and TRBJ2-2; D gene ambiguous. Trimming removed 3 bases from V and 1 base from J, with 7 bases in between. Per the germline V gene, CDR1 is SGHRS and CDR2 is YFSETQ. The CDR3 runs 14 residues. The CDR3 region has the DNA TGCGCCAGCAGCTCCCCAGGGAACACCGGGGAGCTGTTTTTT. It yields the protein CASSSPGNTGELFF.

The CDR3, as DNA: TGTGCCAGCAGTGAAAGTAACAGGGACTACGAGCAGTACTTC. This gives the protein CASSESNRDYEQYF. The rearrangement links TRBV6-1 to TRBJ2-7, with D tentatively TRBD1 (6 bases). The CDR3 is 14 residues long. V lost 2 bases to trimming and J lost 3 bases, with 11 bases between them. From germline, CDR1 is MNHNS and CDR2 SASEGT.

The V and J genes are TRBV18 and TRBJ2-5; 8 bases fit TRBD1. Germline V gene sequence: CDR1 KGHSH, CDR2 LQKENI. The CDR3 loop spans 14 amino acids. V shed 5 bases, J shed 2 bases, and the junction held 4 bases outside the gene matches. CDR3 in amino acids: CASSSDRGQETQYF. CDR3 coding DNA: TGTGCCAGCTCATCCGACAGGGGACAAGAGACCCAGTACTTC.

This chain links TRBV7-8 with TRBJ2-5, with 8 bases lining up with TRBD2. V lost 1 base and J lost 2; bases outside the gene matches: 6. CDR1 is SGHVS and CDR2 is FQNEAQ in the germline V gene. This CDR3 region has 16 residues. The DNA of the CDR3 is TGTGCCAGCAGCTTAGGGACTAGCAGCCCTCAAGAGACCCAGTACTTC. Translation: CASSLGTSSPQETQYF.

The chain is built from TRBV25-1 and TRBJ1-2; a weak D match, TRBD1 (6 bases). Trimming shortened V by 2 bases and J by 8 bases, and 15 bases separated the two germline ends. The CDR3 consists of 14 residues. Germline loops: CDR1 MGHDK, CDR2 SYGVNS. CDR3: CASSETLGGAGYTF. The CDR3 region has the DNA TGTGCCAGCAGTGAAACTCTGGGGGGCGCAGGCTACACCTTC.

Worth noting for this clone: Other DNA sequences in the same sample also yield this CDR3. CDR3 DNA: TGTGCCAGCAGCCAACGGGGTAATGAGCAGTTCTTC. It translates to CASSQRGNEQFF. This rearrangement joins TRBV14 to TRBJ2-1, with D perhaps matching TRBD2 (5 bases). The germline V gene has CDR1 SGHDN and CDR2 FVKESK. This CDR3 has 12 amino acids. V gave up 2 bases and J gave up 7 bases, with 6 bases separating them.

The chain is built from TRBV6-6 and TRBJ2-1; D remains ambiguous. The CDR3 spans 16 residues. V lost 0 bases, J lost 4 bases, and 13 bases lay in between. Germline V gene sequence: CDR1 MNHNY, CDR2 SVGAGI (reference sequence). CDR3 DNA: TGTGCCAGCAGTTACTCGAACTATTCGCATTACAATGAGCAGTTCTTC. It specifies CASSYSNYSHYNEQFF.